A selection of T cell receptor beta chains follows, all from one sample in a study of T cell responses to AZD1222 COVID-19 vaccine. Only in-frame clones appear in the TCRdb table, and some are missing; sequencing was by immunoSEQ multiplex PCR. The sample has approximately 110,000 clones; 89% are singletons. Material: peripheral blood, obtained 28 days after the second AZD1222 dose. The source is an adult who received the AZD1222 COVID-19 vaccine. Both conserved end residues are part of each CDR3. D genes are given only for firm matches. Not all rows give a size; the values are once, few, many and, for expanded clones, a class.

D	size	J	V	CDR3	DNA
-	-	TRBJ2-1	TRBV10-3	CAISEEGSEQFF	TGTGCCATCAGTGAGGAGGGGAGTGAGCAGTTCTTC
-	few	TRBJ2-1	TRBV6-4	CASSGAGESEQFF	TGTGCCAGCAGTGGTGCAGGGGAAAGCGAGCAGTTCTTC
-	-	TRBJ2-1	TRBV13	CASSSPSGLSGNNEQFF	TGTGCCAGCAGCTCCCCCTCGGGACTCTCGGGTAACAATGAGCAGTTCTTC
TRBD2	-	TRBJ2-5	TRBV5-1	CASSLGVAGFQETQYF	TGCGCCAGCAGTCTGGGGGTAGCGGGTTTCCAAGAGACCCAGTACTTC
-	-	TRBJ1-1	TRBV18	CASSQTEAFF	TGTGCCAGCTCTCAGACTGAAGCTTTCTTT
-	-	TRBJ1-4	TRBV29-1	CSGGYNEKLFF	TGCAGCGGGGGATACAATGAAAAACTGTTTTTT
TRBD2	-	TRBJ2-1	TRBV6-1	CASSGRLAGGNNEQFF	TGTGCCAGCAGTGGCCGACTAGCGGGAGGGAACAATGAGCAGTTCTTC
-	-	TRBJ2-5	TRBV18	CASSPQPFGAGETQYF	TGTGCCAGCTCACCACAGCCATTCGGGGCGGGGGAGACCCAGTACTTC
-	once	TRBJ2-7	TRBV7-2	CASSFSHAGTEQYF	TGTGCCAGCAGCTTTTCTCATGCCGGAACCGAGCAGTACTTC
-	-	TRBJ1-1	TRBV2	CASSEGKGQGNTEAFF	TGTGCCAGCAGTGAAGGGAAAGGGCAGGGAAACACTGAAGCTTTCTTT
-	-	TRBJ2-7	TRBV6-2/TRBV6-3	CATRYDTIYEQYF	TGTGCCACCAGGTACGACACTATCTACGAGCAGTACTTC
TRBD1	-	TRBJ1-6	TRBV7-2	CASSLQGVNSPLHF	TGTGCCAGCAGCTTACAGGGGGTTAATTCACCCCTCCACTTT
-	-	TRBJ2-5	TRBV11-2	CASSLLDMGEETQYF	TGTGCCAGCAGCTTATTAGATATGGGGGAAGAGACCCAGTACTTC
-	-	TRBJ2-1	TRBV7-2	CASSLARDVGNNEQFF	TGTGCCAGCAGCTTAGCAAGGGACGTTGGAAACAATGAGCAGTTCTTC
-	-	TRBJ2-7	TRBV5-1	CASSLRAGDYEQYF	TGCGCCAGCAGCTTGAGGGCAGGAGACTACGAGCAGTACTTC
TRBD2	-	TRBJ2-7	TRBV27	CASHSGRRSYEQYF	TGTGCCAGCCATAGCGGGAGGCGCTCCTACGAGCAGTACTTC
TRBD1	-	TRBJ2-1	TRBV10-1	CASSEGQGANNEQFF	TGCGCCAGCAGTGAAGGACAGGGGGCGAACAATGAGCAGTTCTTC
-	-	TRBJ2-1	TRBV19	CASSNPQTGYYNEQFF	TGTGCCAGTAGTAACCCCCAAACAGGGTACTACAATGAGCAGTTCTTC
-	-	TRBJ2-7	TRBV4-2	CASSPSGAVTYEQYF	TGTGCCAGCAGCCCAAGTGGGGCGGTTACCTACGAGCAGTACTTC
-	-	TRBJ2-1	TRBV6-5	CASSYARGDNEQFF	TGTGCCAGCAGTTACGCTCGAGGGGACAATGAGCAGTTCTTC
-	-	TRBJ1-5	TRBV6-1	CASSEAGGEGSDQPQHF	TGTGCCAGCAGTGAAGCGGGAGGGGAGGGTAGCGATCAGCCCCAGCATTTT
-	-	TRBJ2-1	TRBV19	CASSPLLERGNEQFF	TGTGCCAGTAGTCCGCTTCTGGAGAGGGGCAATGAGCAGTTCTTC
-	-	TRBJ2-2	TRBV5-6	CASSAGAGELFF	TGTGCCAGCAGCGCAGGGGCCGGGGAGCTGTTTTTT
-	-	TRBJ2-1	TRBV10-2	CASSDPHGGNNEQFF	TGCGCCAGCAGTGACCCCCATGGGGGAAACAATGAGCAGTTCTTC
-	-	TRBJ1-2	TRBV27	CASSSAGGNYGYTF	TGTGCCAGCAGTTCGGCAGGTGGGAACTATGGCTACACCTTC
-	few	TRBJ1-1	TRBV3-1/TRBV3-2	CASSHSYRLFEAFF	TGTGCCAGCAGCCATAGTTACAGACTCTTTGAAGCTTTCTTT
-	-	TRBJ2-7	TRBV12-3/TRBV12-4	CASSFLNYEQYF	TGTGCCAGCAGTTTCTTGAACTACGAGCAGTACTTC
-	-	TRBJ1-2	TRBV28	CASSSRQLANYGYTF	TGTGCCAGCAGTTCGCGGCAGTTAGCCAACTATGGCTACACCTTC
TRBD1	few	TRBJ1-5	TRBV6-5	CASSYSRAGGQPQHF	TGTGCCAGCAGTTACTCCCGGGCAGGGGGCCAGCCCCAGCATTTT